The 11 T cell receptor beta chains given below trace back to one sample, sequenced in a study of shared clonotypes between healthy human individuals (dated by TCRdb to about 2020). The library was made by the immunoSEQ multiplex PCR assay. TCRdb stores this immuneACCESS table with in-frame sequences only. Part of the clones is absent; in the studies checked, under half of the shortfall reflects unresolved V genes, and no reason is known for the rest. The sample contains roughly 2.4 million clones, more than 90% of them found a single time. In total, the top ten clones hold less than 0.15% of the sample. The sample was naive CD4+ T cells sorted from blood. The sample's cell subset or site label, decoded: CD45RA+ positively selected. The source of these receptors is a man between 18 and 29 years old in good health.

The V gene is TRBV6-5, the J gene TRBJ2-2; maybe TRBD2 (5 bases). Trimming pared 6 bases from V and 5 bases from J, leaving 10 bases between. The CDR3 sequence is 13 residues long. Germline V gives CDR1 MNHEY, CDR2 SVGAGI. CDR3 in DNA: TGTGCCAGCAGACTTGGAGGAACCGGGGAGCTGTTTTTT. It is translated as CASRLGGTGELFF.

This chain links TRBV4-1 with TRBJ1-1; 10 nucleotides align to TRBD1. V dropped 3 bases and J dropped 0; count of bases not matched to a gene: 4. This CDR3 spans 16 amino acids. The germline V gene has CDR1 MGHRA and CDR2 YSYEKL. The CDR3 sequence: CASSQGQGKMNTEAFF. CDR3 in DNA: TGCGCCAGCAGCCAGGGACAGGGGAAGATGAACACTGAAGCTTTCTTT.

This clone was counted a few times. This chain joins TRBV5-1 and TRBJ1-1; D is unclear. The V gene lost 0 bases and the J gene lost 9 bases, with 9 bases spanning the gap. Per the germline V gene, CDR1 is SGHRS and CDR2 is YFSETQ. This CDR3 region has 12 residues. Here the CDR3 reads CASSLEGIQAFF. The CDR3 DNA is TGCGCCAGCAGCTTGGAGGGAATTCAAGCTTTCTTT.

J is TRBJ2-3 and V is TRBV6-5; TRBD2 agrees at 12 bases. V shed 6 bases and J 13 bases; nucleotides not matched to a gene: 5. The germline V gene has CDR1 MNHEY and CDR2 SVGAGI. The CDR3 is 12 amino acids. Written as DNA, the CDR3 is TGTGCCAGCAGGGCTTCTAGCGGGAGGGAGTATTTT. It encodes CASRASSGREYF.

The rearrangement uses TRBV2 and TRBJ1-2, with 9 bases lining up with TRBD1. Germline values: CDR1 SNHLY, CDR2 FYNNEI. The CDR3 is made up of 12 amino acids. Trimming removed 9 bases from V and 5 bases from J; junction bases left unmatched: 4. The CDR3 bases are TGTGCCAGGCTTGGGACAGGGTATGGCTACACCTTC. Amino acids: CARLGTGYGYTF.

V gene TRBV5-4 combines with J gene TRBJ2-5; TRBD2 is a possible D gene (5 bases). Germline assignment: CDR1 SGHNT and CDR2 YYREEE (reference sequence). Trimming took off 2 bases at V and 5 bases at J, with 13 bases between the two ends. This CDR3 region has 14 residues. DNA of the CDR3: TGTGCCAGCAGCTTACGGGATATCTGGGAGACCCAGTACTTC. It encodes CASSLRDIWETQYF.

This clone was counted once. The CDR3: CAIVRGESGYTF. In DNA, the CDR3 is TGTGCCATCGTCAGGGGTGAGAGTGGCTACACCTTC. The chain has TRBV10-3 and TRBJ1-2; maybe TRBD1 (6 bases). This CDR3 comprises 12 residues. V was clipped by 8 bases and J by 7 bases, with 14 bases between them. Germline V gives CDR1 ENHRY, CDR2 SYGVKD.

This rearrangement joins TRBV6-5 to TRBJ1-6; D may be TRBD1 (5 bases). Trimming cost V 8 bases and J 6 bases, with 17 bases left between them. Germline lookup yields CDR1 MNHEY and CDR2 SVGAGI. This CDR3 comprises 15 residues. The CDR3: CASGPQGSGNSPLHF. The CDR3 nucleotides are TGTGCCAGCGGTCCCCAGGGATCGGGTAATTCACCCCTCCACTTT.

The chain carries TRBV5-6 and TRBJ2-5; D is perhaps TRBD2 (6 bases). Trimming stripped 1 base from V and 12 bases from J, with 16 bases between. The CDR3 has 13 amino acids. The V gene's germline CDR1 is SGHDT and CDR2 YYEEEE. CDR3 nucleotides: TGTGCCAGCAGCTTGCGCGACCGGACGGGGGAGTACTTC. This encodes CASSLRDRTGEYF. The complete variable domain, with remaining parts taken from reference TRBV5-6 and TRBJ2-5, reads DAGVTQSPTHLIKTRGQQVTLRCSPKSGHDTVSWYQQALGQGPQFIFQYYEEEERQRGNFPDRFSGHQFPNYSSELNVNALLLGDSALYLCASSLRDRTGEYFGPGTRLLVL.

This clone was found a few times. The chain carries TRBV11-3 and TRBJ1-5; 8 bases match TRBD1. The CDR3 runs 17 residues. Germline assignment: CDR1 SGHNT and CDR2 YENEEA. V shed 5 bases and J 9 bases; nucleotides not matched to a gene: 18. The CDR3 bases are TGTGCCAGCAGCCTCACACCGGGACAGGAGCCAGGATGGCCCCAGCATTTT. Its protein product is CASSLTPGQEPGWPQHF. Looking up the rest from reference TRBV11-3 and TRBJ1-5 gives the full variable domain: EAGVVQSPRYKIIEKKQPVAFWCNPISGHNTLYWYLQNLGQGPELLIRYENEEAVDDSQLPKDRFSAERLKGVDSTLKIQPAELGDSAVYLCASSLTPGQEPGWPQHFGDGTRLSIL.

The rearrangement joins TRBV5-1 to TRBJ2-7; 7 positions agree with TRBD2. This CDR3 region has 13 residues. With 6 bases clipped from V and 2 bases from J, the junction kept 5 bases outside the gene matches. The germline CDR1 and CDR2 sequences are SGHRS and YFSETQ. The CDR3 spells CASNRGDPYEQYF. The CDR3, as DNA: TGCGCCAGCAACCGGGGGGACCCCTACGAGCAGTACTTC.